This TCR beta chain was captured by sequencing in a study of neurological immune-mediated disorders. As to time point: longitudinal time-point 1 (baseline). TCRdb itself ran the 5' RACE reads through MiXCR, one entry per CDR3 protein. Counted here are about 40,000 distinct CDR3 sequences, under 4% occurring once; the ten biggest clones make up approximately 7.5%. Trimming left V 2 bases short and J 7 bases short, with 6 bases between. CDR1 and CDR2 (germline): SGDLS, YYNGEE. This CDR3 spans 11 amino acids. This clonotype showed up many times. The receptor's source is an older woman with multiple sclerosis. The V and J genes are TRBV9 and TRBJ1-2, with no clear D. Source material: PBMCs. CDR3 in amino acids: CASSVTGGYTF. CDR3 nucleotide sequence: TGTGCCAGCAGCGTGACGGGTGGCTACACCTTC.